Here is one T cell receptor beta chain with its context. Germline CDR1 is SNHLY and CDR2 is FYNNEI. The CDR3 is 16 residues long. Trimming cost V 0 bases and J 4 bases; bases outside gene matches: 4. Method: immunoSEQ multiplex PCR; TCRdb's copy keeps in-frame clones and lacks some. The table includes some 640,000 clones, about 90% detected once. The sample comes from a study of shared T cell receptors in the human thymus. The sample was also reused in another study, on human thymus T cells. According to that study: Biased V and J segment usage appeared in thymus and peripheral blood.

The sequenced sample consisted of thymocytes. This receptor was taken from a boy younger than two with a congenital heart defect. The V and J genes are TRBV2 and TRBJ1-4; TRBD1 aligns across 8 bases. The CDR3 DNA reads TGTGCCAGCAGTGAAGCCCGGACAGGGAATAATGAAAAACTGTTTTTT. Its translation is CASSEARTGNNEKLFF.